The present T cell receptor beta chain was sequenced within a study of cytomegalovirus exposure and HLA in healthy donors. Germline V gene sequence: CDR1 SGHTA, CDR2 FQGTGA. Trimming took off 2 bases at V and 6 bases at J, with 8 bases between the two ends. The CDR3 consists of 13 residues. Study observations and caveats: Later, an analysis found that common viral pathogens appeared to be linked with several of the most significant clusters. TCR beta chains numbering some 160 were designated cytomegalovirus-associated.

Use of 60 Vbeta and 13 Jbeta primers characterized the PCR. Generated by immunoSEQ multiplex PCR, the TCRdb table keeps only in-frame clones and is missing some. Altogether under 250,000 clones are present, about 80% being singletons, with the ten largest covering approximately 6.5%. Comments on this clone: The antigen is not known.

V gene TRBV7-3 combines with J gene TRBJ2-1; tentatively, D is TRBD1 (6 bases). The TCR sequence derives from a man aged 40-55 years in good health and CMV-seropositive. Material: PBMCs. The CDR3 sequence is CASSLQGGNEQFF. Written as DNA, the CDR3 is TGTGCCAGCAGCTTACAAGGGGGCAATGAGCAGTTCTTC.